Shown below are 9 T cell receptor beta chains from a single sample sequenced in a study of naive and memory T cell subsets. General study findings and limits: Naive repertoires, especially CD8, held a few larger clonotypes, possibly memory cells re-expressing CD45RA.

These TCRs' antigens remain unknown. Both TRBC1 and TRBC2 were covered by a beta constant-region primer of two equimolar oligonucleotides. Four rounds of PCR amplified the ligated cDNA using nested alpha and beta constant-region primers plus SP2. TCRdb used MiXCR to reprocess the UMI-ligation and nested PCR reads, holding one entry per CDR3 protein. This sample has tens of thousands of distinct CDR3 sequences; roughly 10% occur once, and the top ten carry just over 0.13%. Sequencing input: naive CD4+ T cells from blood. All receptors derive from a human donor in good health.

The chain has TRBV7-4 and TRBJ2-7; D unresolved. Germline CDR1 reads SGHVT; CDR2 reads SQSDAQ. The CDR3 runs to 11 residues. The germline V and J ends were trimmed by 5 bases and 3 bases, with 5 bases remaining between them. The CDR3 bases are TGTGCCAGCAGCGCCGACTACGAGCAGTACTTC. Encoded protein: CASSADYEQYF.

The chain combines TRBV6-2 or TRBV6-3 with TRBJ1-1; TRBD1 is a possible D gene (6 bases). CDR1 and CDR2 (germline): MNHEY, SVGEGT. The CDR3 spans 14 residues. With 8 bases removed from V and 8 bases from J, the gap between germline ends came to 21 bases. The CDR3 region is CASADHPKGTEAFF. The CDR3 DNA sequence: TGTGCCAGCGCCGATCACCCAAAGGGGACAGAAGCTTTCTTT.

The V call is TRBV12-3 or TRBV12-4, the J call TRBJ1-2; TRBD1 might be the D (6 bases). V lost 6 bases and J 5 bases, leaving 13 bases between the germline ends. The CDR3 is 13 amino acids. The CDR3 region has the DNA TGTGCCAGCAGAAAACAGGGCCTTTATGGCTACACCTTC. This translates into CASRKQGLYGYTF.

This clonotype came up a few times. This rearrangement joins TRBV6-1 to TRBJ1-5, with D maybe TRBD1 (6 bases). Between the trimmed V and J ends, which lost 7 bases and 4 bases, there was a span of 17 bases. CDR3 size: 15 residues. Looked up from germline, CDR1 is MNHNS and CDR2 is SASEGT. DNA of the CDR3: TGTGCCAGCACGCGATCACAGGGCCTGAATCAGCCCCAGCATTTT. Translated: CASTRSQGLNQPQHF.

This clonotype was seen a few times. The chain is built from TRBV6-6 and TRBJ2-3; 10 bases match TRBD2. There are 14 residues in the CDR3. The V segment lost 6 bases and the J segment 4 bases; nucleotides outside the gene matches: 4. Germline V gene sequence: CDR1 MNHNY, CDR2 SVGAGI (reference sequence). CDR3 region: CASRRLAGADTQYF. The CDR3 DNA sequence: TGTGCCAGCAGAAGACTAGCGGGCGCAGATACGCAGTATTTT.

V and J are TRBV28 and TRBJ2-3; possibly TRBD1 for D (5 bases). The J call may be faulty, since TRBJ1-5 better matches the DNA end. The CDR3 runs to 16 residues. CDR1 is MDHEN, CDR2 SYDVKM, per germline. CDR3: CASSLGGWGSTDTQHF. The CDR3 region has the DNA TGTGCCAGCAGTTTAGGTGGTTGGGGGTCCACAGATACGCAGCATTTT.

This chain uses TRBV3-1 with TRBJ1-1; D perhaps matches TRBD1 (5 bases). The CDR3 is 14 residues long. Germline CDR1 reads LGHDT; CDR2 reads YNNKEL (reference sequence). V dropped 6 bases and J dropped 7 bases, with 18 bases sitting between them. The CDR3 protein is CASRTGGEHVEAFF. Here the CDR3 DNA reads TGTGCCAGCAGAACCGGGGGGGAGCATGTTGAAGCTTTCTTT.

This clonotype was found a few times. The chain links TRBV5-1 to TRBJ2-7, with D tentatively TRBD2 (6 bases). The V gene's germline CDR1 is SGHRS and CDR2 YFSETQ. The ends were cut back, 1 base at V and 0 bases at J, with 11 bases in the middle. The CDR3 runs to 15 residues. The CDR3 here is CASSLISGPSYEQYF. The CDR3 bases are TGCGCCAGCAGCTTGATTAGCGGACCCTCCTACGAGCAGTACTTC.

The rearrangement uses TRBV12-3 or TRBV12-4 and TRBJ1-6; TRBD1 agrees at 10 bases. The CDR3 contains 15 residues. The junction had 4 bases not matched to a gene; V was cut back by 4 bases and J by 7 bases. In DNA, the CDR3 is TGTGCCAGCAGTTGGACAGGGGGAGAGAATTCACCCCTCCACTTT. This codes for CASSWTGGENSPLHF.